This entry features one T cell receptor (beta chain) sequence. The sample comes from a study of blood T cell repertoires in COVID-19. Germline-derived CDR1 and CDR2 are SGDLS and YYNGEE. The CDR3 consists of 15 residues. V gave up 0 bases and J gave up 7 bases, with 17 bases separating them. Clones were read by immunoSEQ multiplex PCR, and TCRdb kept only the in-frame ones, dropping some. The sample records around 300,000 clones, more than 70% being singletons. The chain couples TRBV9 to TRBJ2-7, with a tentative D call TRBD1 (6 bases). The material sequenced was PBMCs or T cells enriched from blood (not recorded which). This TCR was recovered from a woman between 25 and 40 years old who had recovered from COVID-19. The CDR3: CASSVERGNILEQYF. In DNA form, the CDR3 reads TGTGCCAGCAGCGTAGAGAGGGGGAATATACTGGAGCAGTACTTC.